This T cell receptor beta chain originates from a study of OX40 agonist ivuxolimab in advanced cancers. Study conclusions and caveats: Dosing at 0.1 to 3.0 mg/kg was accompanied by clonal expansion of CD4+ and CD8+ blood T cells by week 6.

Concerning this clone: What it binds is unknown.

Clones were sequenced by immunoSEQ multiplex PCR, and TCRdb holds only the in-frame ones, with some missing. The sample lists 100,000 or so clones, 91% occurring once. CDR1 and CDR2 (germline): SGDLS, YYNGEE. V lost 3 bases, J lost 4 bases, and 2 bases stayed unmatched. The CDR3 runs 13 residues. Sequenced here: CD4+ or CD8+ T cells sorted from blood, sampled in a trial of the OX40 agonist ivuxolimab. The J gene is TRBJ1-2, the V gene TRBV9; TRBD1 matches at 8 bases. The sequence was collected from an adult with an advanced solid tumor such as melanoma, head and neck, liver or kidney cancer. DNA of the CDR3: TGTGCCAGCAGCGACCAGGGGGCCTATGGCTACACCTTC. Its translation is CASSDQGAYGYTF. The full variable domain, rest sourced from reference TRBV9 and TRBJ1-2, is DSGVTQTPKHLITATGQRVTLRCSPRSGDLSVYWYQQSLDQGLQFLIQYYNGEERAKGNILERFSAQQFPDLHSELNLSSLELGDSALYFCASSDQGAYGYTFGSGTRLTVV.